These T cell receptor beta chains were read from a single sample in a study of OX40 agonist ivuxolimab in advanced cancers. Profiling relied on immunoSEQ multiplex PCR, and the TCRdb table lists in-frame clones only, not all of them. The table shows tens of thousands of clones, with roughly 82% occurring only once. The input for sequencing was CD4+ or CD8+ T cells sorted from blood, taken in a trial of the OX40 agonist ivuxolimab. All receptors derive from an adult with an advanced solid tumor such as melanoma, head and neck, liver or kidney cancer. Each CDR3 is given with its conserved first and last residue. A D gene is named only where the DNA matches it firmly. The size field is filled for only some rows; it gives once, few, many or a size class.

d_call: -
clone_size: -
j_call: TRBJ1-2
v_call: TRBV19
cdr3_aa: CASTGALFFNYGYTF
cdr3_nt: TGTGCCAGTACAGGGGCCCTCTTTTTTAACTATGGCTACACCTTC

d_call: -
clone_size: -
j_call: TRBJ2-7
v_call: TRBV2
cdr3_aa: CASNLRPTYEQYF
cdr3_nt: TGTGCCAGCAACCTGAGGCCCACCTACGAGCAGTACTTC

d_call: TRBD1
clone_size: -
j_call: TRBJ1-4
v_call: TRBV6-5
cdr3_aa: CASSNRQGDEKLFF
cdr3_nt: TGTGCCAGCAGCAATCGACAGGGGGATGAAAAACTGTTTTTT

d_call: -
clone_size: -
j_call: TRBJ2-7
v_call: TRBV9
cdr3_aa: CASSALLGYEQYF
cdr3_nt: TGTGCCAGCAGCGCCCTCCTGGGGTACGAGCAGTACTTC

d_call: -
clone_size: -
j_call: TRBJ2-2
v_call: TRBV7-2
cdr3_aa: CASSFTGGKVFF
cdr3_nt: TGTGCCAGCAGCTTCACTGGCGGGAAGGTGTTTTTT

d_call: -
clone_size: -
j_call: TRBJ1-6
v_call: TRBV7-8
cdr3_aa: CASSLPGGFSPLHF
cdr3_nt: TGTGCCAGCAGCTTACCGGGGGGGTTCTCACCCCTCCACTTT

d_call: -
clone_size: -
j_call: TRBJ1-2
v_call: TRBV28
cdr3_aa: CASSTPGFGYGYTF
cdr3_nt: TGTGCCAGCAGCACGCCCGGGTTTGGCTATGGCTACACCTTC

d_call: -
clone_size: few
j_call: TRBJ2-3
v_call: TRBV29-1
cdr3_aa: CSVEDGTDTQYF
cdr3_nt: TGCAGCGTCGAGGATGGCACAGATACGCAGTATTTT

d_call: -
clone_size: -
j_call: TRBJ1-2
v_call: TRBV4-1
cdr3_aa: CASSSSTGGGYTF
cdr3_nt: TGCGCCAGCAGTTCATCGACAGGCGGTGGCTACACCTTC

d_call: -
clone_size: -
j_call: TRBJ2-7
v_call: TRBV7-9
cdr3_aa: CASSSDYEQYF
cdr3_nt: TGTGCCAGCAGCTCAGACTACGAGCAGTACTTC